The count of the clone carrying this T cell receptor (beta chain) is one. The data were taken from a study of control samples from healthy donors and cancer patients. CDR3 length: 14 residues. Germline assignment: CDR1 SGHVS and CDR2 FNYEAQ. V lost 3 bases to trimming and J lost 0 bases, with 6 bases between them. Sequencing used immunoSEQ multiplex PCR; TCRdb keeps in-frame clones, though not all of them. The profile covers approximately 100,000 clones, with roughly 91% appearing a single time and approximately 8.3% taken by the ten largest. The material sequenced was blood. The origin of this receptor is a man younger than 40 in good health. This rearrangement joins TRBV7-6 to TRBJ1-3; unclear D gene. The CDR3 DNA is TGTGCCAGCAGCTTGACGTTCTCTGGAAACACCATATATTTT. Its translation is CASSLTFSGNTIYF.